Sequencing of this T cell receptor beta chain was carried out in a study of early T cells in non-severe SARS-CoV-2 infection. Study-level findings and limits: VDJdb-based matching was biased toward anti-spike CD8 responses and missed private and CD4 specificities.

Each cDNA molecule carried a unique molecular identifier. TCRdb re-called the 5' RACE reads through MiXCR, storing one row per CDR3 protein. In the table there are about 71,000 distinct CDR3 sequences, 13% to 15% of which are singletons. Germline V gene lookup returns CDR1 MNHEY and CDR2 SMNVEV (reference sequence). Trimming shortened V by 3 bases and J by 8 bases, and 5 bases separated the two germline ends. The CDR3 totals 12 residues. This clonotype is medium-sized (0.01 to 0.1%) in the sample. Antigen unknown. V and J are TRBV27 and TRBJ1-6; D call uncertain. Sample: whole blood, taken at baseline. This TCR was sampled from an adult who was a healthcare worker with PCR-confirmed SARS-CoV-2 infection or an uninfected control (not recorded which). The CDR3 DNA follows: TGTGCCAGCAGTTTCGGGGATTCACCCCTCCACTTT. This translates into CASSFGDSPLHF.